The present TCR beta chain was sequenced within a study of T cell responses to AZD1222 COVID-19 vaccine. At the level of the study: Pooled samples include second doses given at about 4 or 12 weeks.

Libraries were prepared by immunoSEQ multiplex PCR; TCRdb keeps only in-frame clonotypes and omits some of them. The sample lists over 100,000 clones; approximately 90% were seen once. Germline V gives CDR1 SEHNR, CDR2 FQNEAQ (reference sequence). The CDR3 runs to 15 residues. Trimming took 5 bases from V and 0 from J, leaving 11 bases between them. General study findings and limits: Nearly half of unique spike-specific TCRs reportedly avoided B.1.351 and B.1.1.7 mutated regions. The donor cohort was predominantly white British with a female majority, and clonal diversity may have been underestimated. Among vaccine-associated CD4 TCRs, coverage spanned spike, with dominance at 160-218 and 743-854.

Concerning this clone itself: The antigen remains undetermined.

The V call is TRBV7-9, the J call TRBJ2-1; no reliable D call. Sequencing used peripheral blood, obtained on day 0 of AZD1222 vaccination. The TCR comes from an adult in good health. The CDR3 region has the DNA TGTGCCAGCAGCGAGACACGTAGCTCCTACAATGAGCAGTTCTTC. Amino acid sequence: CASSETRSSYNEQFF.